Listed here is a single T cell receptor beta chain. The antigen remains unidentified. This entry belongs to a study of yellow fever vaccine responses in identical twins. Overall study findings and caveats: After vaccination, twins' T cell response reportedly seemed partly convergent, partly personalized.

The V gene's germline CDR1 is SGHDT and CDR2 YYEEEE. The CDR3 has 14 residues. V lost 4 bases and J lost 0, with 7 bases in between. TCRdb re-called the RT-PCR reads with MiXCR, one entry per CDR3 protein. The top ten hold around 2.8% of the sample, which has roughly 2,600 distinct CDR3 sequences, over 70% seen once. The input for sequencing was T cells from blood (PBMCs), unsorted or a sorted subset (not recorded which), taken before or after yellow fever vaccination (not recorded which). The chain couples TRBV5-6 to TRBJ2-2; D not resolved. The source of this sequence is a woman aged 18-30 years who received the yellow fever vaccine. CDR3 loop: CASSRVANTGELFF. The CDR3 DNA reads as TGTGCCAGCAGCCGGGTAGCGAACACCGGGGAGCTGTTTTTT.